This entry concerns a single T cell receptor (beta chain). These data belong to a study of shared clonotypes between healthy human individuals. Clones were read by immunoSEQ multiplex PCR, and TCRdb kept only the in-frame ones, dropping some. The data show some 490,000 clones, over 70% seen once. The source of this sequence is a woman in her forties in good health. Some clones in this sample may be carry-over from other donors' samples. Material for sequencing was PBMCs.

CDR3 nucleotide sequence: TGCAGCGTTTGGACAGGGTCCGTAGGAAAACTGTTTTTT. Its translation: CSVWTGSVGKLFF. The V and J genes are TRBV29-1 and TRBJ1-4, with 8 bases aligning to TRBD1. The J segment lost 10 bases and the V segment lost 5 bases, leaving 9 bases of the junction unmatched. Germline-derived CDR1 and CDR2 are SQVTM and ANQGSEA. CDR3 length equals 13 residues.